These T cell receptor beta chains were read from a single sample in a study of cytomegalovirus exposure and HLA in healthy donors. Some clones are missing from TCRdb's copy, which holds only in-frame ones; the method was immunoSEQ multiplex PCR. The profile shows about 120,000 clones, about 8.6% of them singletons. The sequenced sample was PBMCs. These receptors came from a middle-aged woman in good health and CMV-seropositive. Each CDR3 is given with its conserved first and last residue. The D gene is left open where the match is weak. Rows may omit the clone size; those that give it use once, few, many or a size class.

>few|TRBV19|NA|TRBJ1-1
TGTGCCAGTAGTATTCTCCTGACTGAAGCTTTCTTT
CASSILLTEAFF
>few|TRBV11-2|NA|TRBJ1-5
TGTGCCAGCAGCTTAGTTGGGGGGGTAGGACAGCCCCAGCATTTT
CASSLVGGVGQPQHF
>NA|TRBV18|NA|TRBJ1-2
TGTGCCAGCTCACCACCGGGGGGTACTAAGGATGGCTACACCTTC
CASSPPGGTKDGYTF
>few|TRBV6-4|TRBD2|TRBJ2-1
TGTGCCAGCAGCCCACTAGCGGAAACCTACAATGAGCAGTTCTTC
CASSPLAETYNEQFF
>NA|TRBV19|TRBD2|TRBJ2-3
TGTGCCAGTAGTGGGGGGACTACTCGCACAGATACGCAGTATTTT
CASSGGTTRTDTQYF
>NA|TRBV10-3|TRBD2|TRBJ2-1
TGTGCCATCAGCCGAGGACTAGCGGGGGGGAGTGAGCAGTTCTTC
CAISRGLAGGSEQFF
>few|TRBV6-5|TRBD1|TRBJ1-2
TGTGCCAGCAGCCCAGGGACAGCGGCTGGCTACACCTTC
CASSPGTAAGYTF
>few|TRBV25-1|TRBD1|TRBJ2-3
TGTGCCAGCAGTGAATCCACAGGGGGTACAGATACGCAGTATTTT
CASSESTGGTDTQYF
>many|TRBV18|NA|TRBJ1-4
TGTGCCAGCTCACCACTACCGGGATCGGCAACTAATGAAAAACTGTTTTTT
CASSPLPGSATNEKLFF
>NA|TRBV27|TRBD1|TRBJ2-1
TGTGCCAGCAGTCCGACAGGGGGCATCGATGAGCAGTTCTTC
CASSPTGGIDEQFF
>NA|TRBV18|TRBD1|TRBJ2-1
TGTGCCAGCTCACGCCGGACAGGGGGCAATGAGCAGTTCTTC
CASSRRTGGNEQFF
>NA|TRBV16|NA|TRBJ1-2
TGTGCCAGCAGCCAATCGGGGGCAGGCTATGGCTACACCTTC
CASSQSGAGYGYTF
>NA|TRBV18|NA|TRBJ1-1
TGTGCCAGCTCACAGGACAGGAACACTGAAGCTTTCTTT
CASSQDRNTEAFF
>NA|TRBV19|TRBD1|TRBJ1-6
TGTGCCAGTAGTACCGGGACAGACAATTCACCCCTCCACTTT
CASSTGTDNSPLHF
>few|TRBV2|TRBD1|TRBJ1-3
TGTGCCAGCAGTTTACCGGGACAGGGGTCTGGAAACACCATATATTTT
CASSLPGQGSGNTIYF
>few|TRBV2|NA|TRBJ1-2
TGTGCCAGCAGGGAGGCTAACTATGGCTACACCTTC
CASREANYGYTF
>few|TRBV10-3|TRBD2|TRBJ2-5
TGTGCCATCAGTGATCCCAGCGGGGGGGCGGCAAATATACAAGAGACCCAGTACTTC
CAISDPSGGAANIQETQYF
>many|TRBV6-1|TRBD1|TRBJ2-7
TGTGCCAGCACCTCCGGGACAGGGGACTACTACGAGCAGTACTTC
CASTSGTGDYYEQYF
>NA|TRBV29-1|NA|TRBJ1-1
TGCAGCGTGCGTCACGGAGTGAACACTGAAGCTTTCTTT
CSVRHGVNTEAFF
>NA|TRBV13|TRBD2|TRBJ2-4
TGTGCCAGCAGTTTACGATTCGGGGGGGCCGGCAAAAACATTCAGTACTTC
CASSLRFGGAGKNIQYF
>NA|TRBV25-1|NA|TRBJ2-7
TGTGCCAGCAGTGAGCGACAGGACTCCTACGAGCAGTACTTC
CASSERQDSYEQYF
>NA|TRBV5-1|NA|TRBJ2-1
TGCGCCAGCGGGAGGGACACCTTAACAATCAATGAGCAGTTCTTC
CASGRDTLTINEQFF
>NA|TRBV19|NA|TRBJ1-1
TGTGCCAGTAGAAGGGGGTTTGAAGCTTTCTTT
CASRRGFEAFF
>NA|TRBV6-1|NA|TRBJ1-3
TGTGCCAGCAGTGTAGGAGCAACAGGGTCTGGAAACACCATATATTTT
CASSVGATGSGNTIYF
>NA|TRBV6-5|NA|TRBJ2-7
TGTGCCAGCACTGCAACCAGGTATTCCTACGAGCAGTACTTC
CASTATRYSYEQYF
>few|TRBV5-1|NA|TRBJ2-7
TGCGCCAGCAGCTTGGAACCAGGTTCCTCCTACGAGCAGTACTTC
CASSLEPGSSYEQYF
>NA|TRBV2|NA|TRBJ2-3
TGTGCCAGCAGTGAAGCACCCCCGGGGGATACGCAGTATTTT
CASSEAPPGDTQYF
>few|TRBV2|NA|TRBJ1-1
TGTGCCAGCAACTCGGGACACCAGAACACTGAAGCTTTCTTT
CASNSGHQNTEAFF
>NA|TRBV5-1|NA|TRBJ1-2
TGCGCCAGCAGCTTGGCGCCTATCGGGGAGGGGCATGGCTACACCTTC
CASSLAPIGEGHGYTF